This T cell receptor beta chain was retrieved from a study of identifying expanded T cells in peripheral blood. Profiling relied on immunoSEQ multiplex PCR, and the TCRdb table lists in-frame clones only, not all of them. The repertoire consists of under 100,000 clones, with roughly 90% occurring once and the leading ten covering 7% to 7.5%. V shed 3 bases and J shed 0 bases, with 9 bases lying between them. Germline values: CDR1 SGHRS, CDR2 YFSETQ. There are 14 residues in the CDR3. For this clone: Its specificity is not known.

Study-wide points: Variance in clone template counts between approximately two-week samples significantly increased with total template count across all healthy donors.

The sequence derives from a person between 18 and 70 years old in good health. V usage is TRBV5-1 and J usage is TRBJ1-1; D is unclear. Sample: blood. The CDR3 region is CASSSTGLNTEAFF. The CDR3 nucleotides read TGCGCCAGCAGCTCCACTGGGCTGAACACTGAAGCTTTCTTT.